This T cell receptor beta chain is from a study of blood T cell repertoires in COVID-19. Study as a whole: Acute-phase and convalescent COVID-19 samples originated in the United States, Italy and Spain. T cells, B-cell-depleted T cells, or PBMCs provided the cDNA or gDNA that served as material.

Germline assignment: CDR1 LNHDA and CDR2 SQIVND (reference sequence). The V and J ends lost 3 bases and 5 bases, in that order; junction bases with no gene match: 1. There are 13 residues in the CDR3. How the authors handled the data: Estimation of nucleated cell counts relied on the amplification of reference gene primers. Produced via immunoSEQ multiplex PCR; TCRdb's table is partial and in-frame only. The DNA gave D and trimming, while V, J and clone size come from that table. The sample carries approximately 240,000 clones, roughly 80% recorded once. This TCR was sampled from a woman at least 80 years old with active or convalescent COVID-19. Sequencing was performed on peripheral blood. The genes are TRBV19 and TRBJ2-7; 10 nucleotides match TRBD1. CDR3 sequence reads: CASSIGQGDEQYF. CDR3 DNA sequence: TGTGCCAGTAGTATCGGACAGGGGGACGAGCAGTACTTC.